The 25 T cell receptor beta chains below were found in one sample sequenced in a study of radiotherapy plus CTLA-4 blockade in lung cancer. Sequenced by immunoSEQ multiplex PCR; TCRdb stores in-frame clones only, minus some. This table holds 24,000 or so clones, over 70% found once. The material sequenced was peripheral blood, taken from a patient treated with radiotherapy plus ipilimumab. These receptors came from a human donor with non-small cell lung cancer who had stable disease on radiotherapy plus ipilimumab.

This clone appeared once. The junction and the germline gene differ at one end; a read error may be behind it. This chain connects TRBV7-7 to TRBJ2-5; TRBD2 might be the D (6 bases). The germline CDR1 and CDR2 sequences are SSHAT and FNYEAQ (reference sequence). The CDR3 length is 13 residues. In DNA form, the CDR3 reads TGTGCTAGCAGCTTCGGGGCGGGGGAGACCCAGTACTTC. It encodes CASSFGAGETQYF.

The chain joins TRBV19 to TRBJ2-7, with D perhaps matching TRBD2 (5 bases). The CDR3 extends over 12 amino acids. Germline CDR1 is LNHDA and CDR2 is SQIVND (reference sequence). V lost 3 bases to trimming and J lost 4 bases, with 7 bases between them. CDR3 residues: CASSIRGYEQYF. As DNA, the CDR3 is TGTGCCAGTAGTATCCGAGGGTACGAGCAGTACTTC.

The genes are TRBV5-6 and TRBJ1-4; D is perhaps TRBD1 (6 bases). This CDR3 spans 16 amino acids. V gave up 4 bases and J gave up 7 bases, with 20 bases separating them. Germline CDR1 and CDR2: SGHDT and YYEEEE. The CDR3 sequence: CASSLGQIKKGEKLFF. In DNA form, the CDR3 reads TGTGCCAGCAGCCTCGGACAGATTAAGAAGGGTGAAAAACTGTTTTTT. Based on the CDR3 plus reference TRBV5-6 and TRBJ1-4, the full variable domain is DAGVTQSPTHLIKTRGQQVTLRCSPKSGHDTVSWYQQALGQGPQFIFQYYEEEERQRGNFPDRFSGHQFPNYSSELNVNALLLGDSALYLCASSLGQIKKGEKLFFGSGTQLSVL.

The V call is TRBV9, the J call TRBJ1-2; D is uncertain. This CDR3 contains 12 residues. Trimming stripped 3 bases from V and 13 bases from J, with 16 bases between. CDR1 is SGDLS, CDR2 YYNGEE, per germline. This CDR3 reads CASSAWQLPCTF. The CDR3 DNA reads TGTGCCAGCAGCGCATGGCAGCTCCCATGCACCTTC.

DNA for the CDR3: TGTGCCAGCAGGAAGGGCTCTGGGGCCAACGTCCTGACTTTC. Its protein is CASRKGSGANVLTF. The V call is TRBV25-1, the J call TRBJ2-6; D is undetermined. CDR1 and CDR2 (germline): MGHDK, SYGVNS. CDR3 size: 14 residues. V lost 6 bases to trimming and J lost 0 bases, with 6 bases between them.

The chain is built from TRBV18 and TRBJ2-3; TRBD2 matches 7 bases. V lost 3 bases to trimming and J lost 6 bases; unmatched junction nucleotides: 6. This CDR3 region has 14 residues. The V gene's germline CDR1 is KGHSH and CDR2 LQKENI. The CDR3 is CASSPQGRGDTQYF. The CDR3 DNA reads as TGTGCCAGCTCACCCCAAGGGCGGGGGGATACGCAGTATTTT.

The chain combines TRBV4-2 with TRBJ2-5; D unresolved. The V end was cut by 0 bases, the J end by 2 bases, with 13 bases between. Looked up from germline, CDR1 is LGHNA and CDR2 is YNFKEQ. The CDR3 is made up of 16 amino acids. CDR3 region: CASSQDSRNGQETQYF. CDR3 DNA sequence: TGTGCCAGCAGCCAAGATAGTCGGAACGGACAAGAGACCCAGTACTTC.

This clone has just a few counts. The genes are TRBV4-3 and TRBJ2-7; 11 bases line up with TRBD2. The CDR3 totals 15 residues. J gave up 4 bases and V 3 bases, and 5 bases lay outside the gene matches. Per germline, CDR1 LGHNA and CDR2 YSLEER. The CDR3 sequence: CASSQAGTSGYEQYF. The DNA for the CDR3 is TGCGCCAGCAGCCAGGCCGGGACTAGCGGATACGAGCAGTACTTC.

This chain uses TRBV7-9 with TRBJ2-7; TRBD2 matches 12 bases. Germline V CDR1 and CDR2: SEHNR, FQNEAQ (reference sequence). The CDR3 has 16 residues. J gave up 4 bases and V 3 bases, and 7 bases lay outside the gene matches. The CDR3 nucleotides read TGTGCCAGCAGCTTTCTCGGACTAGCGGGGAAGTACGAGCAGTACTTC. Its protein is CASSFLGLAGKYEQYF.

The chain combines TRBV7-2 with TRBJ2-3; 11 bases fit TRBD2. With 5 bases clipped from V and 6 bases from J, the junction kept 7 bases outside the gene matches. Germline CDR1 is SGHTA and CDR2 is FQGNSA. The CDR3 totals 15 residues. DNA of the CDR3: TGTGCCAGCAGCGATAGCGGGAGGGCGGGGGATACGCAGTATTTT. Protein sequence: CASSDSGRAGDTQYF.

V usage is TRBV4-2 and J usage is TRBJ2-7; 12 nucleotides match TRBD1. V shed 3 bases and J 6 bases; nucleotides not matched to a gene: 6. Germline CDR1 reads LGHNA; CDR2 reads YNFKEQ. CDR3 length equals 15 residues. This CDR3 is CASSQGDRGQVEQYF. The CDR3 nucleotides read TGTGCCAGCAGCCAGGGGGACAGGGGGCAAGTCGAGCAGTACTTC.

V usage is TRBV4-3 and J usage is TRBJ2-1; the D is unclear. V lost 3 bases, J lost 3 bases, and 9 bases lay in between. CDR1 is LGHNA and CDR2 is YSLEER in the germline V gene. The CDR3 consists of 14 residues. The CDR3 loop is CASSQLTGYNEQFF. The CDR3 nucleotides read TGCGCCAGCAGCCAGCTGACTGGCTACAATGAGCAGTTCTTC.

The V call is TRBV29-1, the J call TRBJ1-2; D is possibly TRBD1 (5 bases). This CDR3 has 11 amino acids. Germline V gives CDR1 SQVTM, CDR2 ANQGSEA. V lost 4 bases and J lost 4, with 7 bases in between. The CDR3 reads CSVAGLYGYTF. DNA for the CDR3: TGCAGCGTTGCGGGGCTCTATGGCTACACCTTC.

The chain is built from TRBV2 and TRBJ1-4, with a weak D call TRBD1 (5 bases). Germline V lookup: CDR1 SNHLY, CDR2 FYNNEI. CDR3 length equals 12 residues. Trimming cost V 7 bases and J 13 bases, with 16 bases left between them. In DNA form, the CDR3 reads TGTGCCAGCACCCGGACCGGGACCCCACTGTTTTTT. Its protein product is CASTRTGTPLFF.

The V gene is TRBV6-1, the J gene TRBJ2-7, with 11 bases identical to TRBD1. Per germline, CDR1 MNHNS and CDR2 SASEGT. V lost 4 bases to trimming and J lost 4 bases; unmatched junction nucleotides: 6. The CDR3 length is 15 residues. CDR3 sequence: CASSGWTGGPYEQYF. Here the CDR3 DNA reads TGTGCCAGCAGTGGTTGGACAGGGGGCCCGTACGAGCAGTACTTC.

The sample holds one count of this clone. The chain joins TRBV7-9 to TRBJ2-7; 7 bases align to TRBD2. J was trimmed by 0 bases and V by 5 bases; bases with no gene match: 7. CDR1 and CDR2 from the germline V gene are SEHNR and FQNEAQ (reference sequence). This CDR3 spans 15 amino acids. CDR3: CASSPSGMFSYEQYF. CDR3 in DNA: TGTGCCAGCAGCCCCAGCGGGATGTTCTCCTACGAGCAGTACTTC.

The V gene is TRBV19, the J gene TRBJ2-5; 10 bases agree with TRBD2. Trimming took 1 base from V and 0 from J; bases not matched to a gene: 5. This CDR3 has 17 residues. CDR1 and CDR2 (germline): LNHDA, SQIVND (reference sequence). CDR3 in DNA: TGTGCCAGTAGTATAGGGGGCCTAGCGGGAGACCAAGAGACCCAGTACTTC. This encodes CASSIGGLAGDQETQYF.

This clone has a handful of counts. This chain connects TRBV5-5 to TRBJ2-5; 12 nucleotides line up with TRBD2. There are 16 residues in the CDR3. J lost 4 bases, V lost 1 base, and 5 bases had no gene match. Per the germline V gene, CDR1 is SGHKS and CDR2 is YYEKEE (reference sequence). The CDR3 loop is CASSLLAGGPTETQYF. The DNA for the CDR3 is TGTGCCAGCAGCTTGCTAGCGGGAGGGCCGACAGAGACCCAGTACTTC.

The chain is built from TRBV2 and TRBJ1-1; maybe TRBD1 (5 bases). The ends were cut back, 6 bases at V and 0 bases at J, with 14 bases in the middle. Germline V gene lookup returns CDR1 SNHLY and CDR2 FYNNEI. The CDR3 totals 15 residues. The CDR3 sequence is CASSLVGGVNTEAFF. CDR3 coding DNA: TGTGCCAGCAGCTTGGTGGGGGGGGTGAACACTGAAGCTTTCTTT. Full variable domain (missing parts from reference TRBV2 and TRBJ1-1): EPEVTQTPSHQVTQMGQEVILRCVPISNHLYFYWYRQILGQKVEFLVSFYNNEISEKSEIFDDQFSVERPDGSNFTLKIRSTKLEDSAMYFCASSLVGGVNTEAFFGQGTRLTVV.

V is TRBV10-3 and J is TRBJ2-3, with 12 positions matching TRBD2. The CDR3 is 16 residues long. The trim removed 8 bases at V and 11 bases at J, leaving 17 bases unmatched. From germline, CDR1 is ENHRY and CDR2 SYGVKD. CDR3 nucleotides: TGTGCCATCGGTGGACTAGCGGGACGAGGGGTCCGGAGGCAGTATTTT. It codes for CAIGGLAGRGVRRQYF.

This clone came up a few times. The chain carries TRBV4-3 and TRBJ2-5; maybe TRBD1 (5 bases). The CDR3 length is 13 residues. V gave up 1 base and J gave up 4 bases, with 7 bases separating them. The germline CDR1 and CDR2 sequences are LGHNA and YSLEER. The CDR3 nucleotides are TGCGCCAGCAGCCAAGTTAGGGGAGAGACCCAGTACTTC. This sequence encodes CASSQVRGETQYF.

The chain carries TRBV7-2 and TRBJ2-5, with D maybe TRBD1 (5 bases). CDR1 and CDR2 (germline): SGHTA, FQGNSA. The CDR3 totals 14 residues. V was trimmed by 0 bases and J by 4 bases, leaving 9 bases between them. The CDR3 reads CASSLAGVGETQYF. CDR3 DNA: TGTGCCAGCAGCTTAGCAGGGGTCGGAGAGACCCAGTACTTC.

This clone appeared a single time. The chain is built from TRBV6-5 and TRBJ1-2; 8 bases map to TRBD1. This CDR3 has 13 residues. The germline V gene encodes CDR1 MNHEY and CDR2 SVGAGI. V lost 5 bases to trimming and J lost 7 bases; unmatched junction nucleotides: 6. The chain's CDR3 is CASSDRDRSGYTF. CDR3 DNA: TGTGCCAGCAGTGACCGGGACAGGTCTGGCTACACCTTC.

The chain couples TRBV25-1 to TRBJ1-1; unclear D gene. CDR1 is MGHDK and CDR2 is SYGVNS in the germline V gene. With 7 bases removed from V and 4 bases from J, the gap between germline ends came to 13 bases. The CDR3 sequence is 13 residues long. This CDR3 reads CASTPGVSTEAFF. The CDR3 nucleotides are TGTGCCAGCACCCCCGGGGTGTCCACTGAAGCTTTCTTT.

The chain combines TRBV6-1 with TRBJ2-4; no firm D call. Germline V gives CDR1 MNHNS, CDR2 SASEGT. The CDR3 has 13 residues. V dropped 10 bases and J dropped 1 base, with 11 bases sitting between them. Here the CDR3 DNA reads TGTGCCACCCGACCCGGGGCCAAAAACATTCAGTACTTC. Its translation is CATRPGAKNIQYF.